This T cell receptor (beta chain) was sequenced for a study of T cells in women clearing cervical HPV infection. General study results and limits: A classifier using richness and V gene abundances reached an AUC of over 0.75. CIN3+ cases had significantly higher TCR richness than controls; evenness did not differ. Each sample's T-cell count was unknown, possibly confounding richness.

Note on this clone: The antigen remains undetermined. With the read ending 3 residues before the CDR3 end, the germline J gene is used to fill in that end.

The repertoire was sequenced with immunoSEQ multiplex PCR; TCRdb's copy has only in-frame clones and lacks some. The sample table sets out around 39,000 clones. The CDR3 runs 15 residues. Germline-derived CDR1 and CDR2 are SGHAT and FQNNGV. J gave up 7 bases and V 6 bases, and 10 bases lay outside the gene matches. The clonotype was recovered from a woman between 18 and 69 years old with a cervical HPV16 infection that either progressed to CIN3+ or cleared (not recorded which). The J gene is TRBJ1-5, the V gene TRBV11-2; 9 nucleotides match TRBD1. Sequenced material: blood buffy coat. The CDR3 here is CASSPTGGAGQPQHF. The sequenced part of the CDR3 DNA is TGTGCCAGCAGTCCCACAGGGGGCGCGGGACAGCCC.